The 6 T cell receptor beta chains below were found in one sample sequenced in a study of T cell responses to AZD1222 COVID-19 vaccine. Sequenced by immunoSEQ multiplex PCR; TCRdb stores in-frame clones only, minus some. The data show some 150,000 clones, approximately 90% seen once. Here the sequenced sample was peripheral blood, taken 28 days after the second AZD1222 dose. The receptor set was obtained from an adult who received the AZD1222 COVID-19 vaccine.

The chain uses TRBV20-1 and TRBJ2-7; 10 nucleotides line up with TRBD1. Germline-derived CDR1 and CDR2 are DFQATT and SNEGSKA (reference sequence). This CDR3 comprises 15 residues. V lost 3 bases and J lost 5; bases outside the gene matches: 10. CDR3: CSASADRGIFDEQYF. The CDR3 nucleotides read TGCAGTGCTAGTGCGGACAGGGGGATCTTCGACGAGCAGTACTTC.

This clone was detected only a few times. The chain has TRBV4-1 and TRBJ2-1; possibly TRBD1 or TRBD2 for D (6 bases each). CDR3 length: 16 amino acids. The V gene lost 0 bases and the J gene lost 8 bases, with 17 bases spanning the gap. Germline-derived CDR1 and CDR2 are MGHRA and YSYEKL. The DNA of the CDR3 is TGCGCCAGCAGCCAAGATTCCGACAGGAGGGGATATGAGCAGTTCTTC. This sequence encodes CASSQDSDRRGYEQFF.

The CDR3 loop is CASSSNQETQYF. Here the CDR3 DNA reads TGCGCCAGCAGCTCAAATCAAGAGACCCAGTACTTC. The chain uses TRBV5-1 and TRBJ2-5; D not certain. CDR3 length equals 12 residues. Germline values: CDR1 SGHRS, CDR2 YFSETQ. V dropped 3 bases and J dropped 2 bases, with 5 bases sitting between them.

The chain recombines TRBV18 with TRBJ1-1, with D possibly TRBD1 on 6 matching bases. The CDR3 has 13 amino acids. V was shortened by 5 bases and J by 2 bases, with 9 bases between the two germline ends. The germline V gene has CDR1 KGHSH and CDR2 LQKENI. CDR3 sequence: CASSEGGNTEAFF. The CDR3 nucleotides are TGTGCCAGCTCAGAAGGGGGAAACACTGAAGCTTTCTTT.

The V gene is TRBV27, the J gene TRBJ1-2; D is uncertain. The V gene lost 4 bases and the J gene lost 8 bases, with 8 bases spanning the gap. The CDR3 totals 11 residues. Germline V lookup: CDR1 MNHEY, CDR2 SMNVEV (reference sequence). The CDR3 DNA is TGTGCCAGCAGTTCAGGTGGCGGCTACACCTTC. Translating gives CASSSGGGYTF.

This clone has only a few counts. The rearrangement uses TRBV3-1 (or the pseudogene TRBV3-2) and TRBJ2-7; TRBD2 matches 13 bases. The CDR3 covers 14 residues. The V gene's germline CDR1 is LGHDT and CDR2 YNNKEL (reference sequence). V dropped 5 bases and J dropped 6; count of bases not matched to a gene: 4. CDR3 in amino acids: CASSTSGGAGEQYF. CDR3 DNA sequence: TGTGCCAGCAGCACTAGCGGGGGGGCGGGCGAGCAGTACTTC.